This section outlines one TCR beta chain sequence together with its context. The antigen remains undetermined. The ends were cut back, 1 base at V and 5 bases at J, with 11 bases in the middle. The CDR3 sequence is 14 residues long. Germline V gives CDR1 SNHLY, CDR2 FYNNEI. Assay: immunoSEQ multiplex PCR; the TCRdb copy retains only in-frame clones and omits some. The sample lists some 16,000 clones; 72% were seen once. The record originates from a study of T cells in narcolepsy. Study-level results: HCRT-specific and TRIB2-specific autoreactive clonotypes appeared among same-patient CSF and blood CD4+ clonotypes. Autoreactive clonotypes reportedly recurred in blood of same and different patients, not controls.

The receptor comes from a human donor with narcolepsy. The sample comprised CD45RA- memory CD8+ T cells from PBMCs. The chain uses TRBV2 and TRBJ2-5, with D maybe TRBD1 (5 bases). The CDR3 spells CASSEGMGQETQYF. The DNA for the CDR3 is TGTGCCAGCAGTGAAGGCATGGGGCAGGAGACCCAGTACTTC.